One and the same sample provided the 5 T cell receptor beta chains below, sequenced in a study of tumor-infiltrating lymphocytes in primary liver carcinoma. A constant-region primer primed TCR beta cDNA synthesis from 450 to 550 ng of total RNA. For TCR beta, libraries were produced by three nested multiplex PCR rounds using slightly modified ARM-PCR. TRBV1-TRBV30 forward primers paired with a C-beta reverse primer drove the first two PCR rounds, roughly 9 cycles each. TCRdb re-analysed the multiplex PCR reads in MiXCR, keeping a single row per CDR3 protein. The sample has fewer than 50,000 distinct CDR3 sequences; around 80% are singletons. Unsorted bulk tissue, about 19-31 mg of it, served as the source for co-extraction of RNA and DNA. Sequences were obtained from tumor-adjacent normal liver tissue. The receptors were sampled from a woman aged 30 to 39 with primary liver carcinoma and hepatitis B virus infection.

This clonotype has a single count. Germline is not matched at one junction end, which may reflect a read error. The rearrangement joins TRBV11-2 to TRBJ2-1; TRBD1 matches 9 bases. Germline V gene lookup returns CDR1 SGHAT and CDR2 FQNNGV. The CDR3 runs 15 residues. CDR3 DNA: TGTGCCAGCAGGGGACAGGGTGGGGCCTACGATGAGCAGCTCTTC. This encodes CASRGQGGAYDEQLF.

As for this clonotype: A junction boundary mismatches the germline segment, possibly from a read error. This rearrangement joins TRBV6-6 to TRBJ2-3; the D is unclear. Germline CDR1 is MNHNY and CDR2 is SVGAGI (reference sequence). The CDR3 is made up of 17 amino acids. This CDR3 is CASGYSFGSESTYAQYF. The CDR3 nucleotides are TGTGCCAGCGGTTACTCTTTTGGCAGCGAGTCCACATATGCGCAGTATTTT.

As regards this clonotype: One junction end disagrees with the germline gene, perhaps due to a read error. The rearrangement joins TRBV7-2 to TRBJ1-1, with 11 bases fitting TRBD1. The germline V gene has CDR1 SGHTA and CDR2 FQGNSA. The CDR3 spans 15 residues. The CDR3 loop reads CASSLVGTGGFEAFF. The CDR3 nucleotides are TGTGCCAGTAGCTTAGTAGGGACAGGGGGTTTTGAAGCTTTCTTT.

As to this clonotype: One end of the junction fails to match germline, which may point to a read error. The chain carries TRBV4-3 and TRBJ2-7; D is uncertain. The germline V gene has CDR1 LGHNA and CDR2 YSLEER. The length of the CDR3 is 13 residues. The CDR3 loop is CVSSQIFRGEQYF. In DNA, the CDR3 is TGTGTCAGCAGCCAAATTTTTCGTGGCGAGCAGTACTTC.

Points on this clonotype: The conserved closing phenylalanine or tryptophan is absent in this CDR3, likely reflecting a read error. The rearrangement links TRBV4-3 to TRBJ2-3, with unresolved D. CDR1 is LGHNA and CDR2 is YSLEER in the germline V gene. This CDR3 spans 18 amino acids. CDR3 sequence reads: CASSQSLWLGDPDDTQYY. CDR3 nucleotides: TGCGCCAGTAGCCAGTCGCTCTGGCTGGGTGATCCCGATGATACGCAGTATTAT.